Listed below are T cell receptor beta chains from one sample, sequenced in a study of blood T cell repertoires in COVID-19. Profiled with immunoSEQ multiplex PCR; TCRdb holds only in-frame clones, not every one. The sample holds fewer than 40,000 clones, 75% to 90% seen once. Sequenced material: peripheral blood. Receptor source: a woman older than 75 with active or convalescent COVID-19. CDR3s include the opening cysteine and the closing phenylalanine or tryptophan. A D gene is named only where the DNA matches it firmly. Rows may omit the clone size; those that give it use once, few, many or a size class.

TGTGCCATCAGTGAGGGCGGGGCCCAAGAGACCCAGTACTTC	CAISEGGAQETQYF	.	TRBJ2-5	.	14	TRBV10-3
TGTGCCTGTCCCGGGACACAAAACTACAATGAGCAGTTCTTC	CACPGTQNYNEQFF	.	TRBJ2-1	.	14	TRBV30
TGCAGTGCTAGTTCAGAGCAGGGGGGCAATCAGCCCCAGCATTTT	CSASSEQGGNQPQHF	.	TRBJ1-5	TRBD1	15	TRBV20-1
TGTGCCACCAGCAGAGACCACACAGATACGCAGTATTTT	CATSRDHTDTQYF	.	TRBJ2-3	.	13	TRBV15
TGTGCCAGCAGCTTGACAGGGGGCGCCGGCTCCGAGCAGTACTTC	CASSLTGGAGSEQYF	.	TRBJ2-7	TRBD1	15	TRBV7-9
TGCGCCAGCAGCCTCCCCGGGGGACAGGGAAACTATGGCTACACCTTC	CASSLPGGQGNYGYTF	.	TRBJ1-2	TRBD1	16	TRBV5-1
TGTGCCAGCATTCACCGGGACAGGGGAGGCAATGAGCAGTTCTTC	CASIHRDRGGNEQFF	.	TRBJ2-1	TRBD1	15	TRBV2
TGTGCCAGCAGGCAAACCAGGGAGCAGTACTTC	CASRQTREQYF	.	TRBJ2-7	.	11	TRBV12-3/TRBV12-4
TGTGCCAGCAGTTTGGACAGGAACACCGGGGAGCTGTTTTTT	CASSLDRNTGELFF	.	TRBJ2-2	.	14	TRBV9
TGTGCCTGGAGTCGGGTCCTAGGAACACTGGGTTCACCCCTCCACTTT	CAWSRVLGTLGSPLHF	.	TRBJ1-6	.	16	TRBV30
TGTGCCAGCTCACAAATGCCACTAGCGGGGGGGCCGTACAATGAGCAGTTCTTC	CASSQMPLAGGPYNEQFF	.	TRBJ2-1	TRBD2	18	TRBV18
TGCGCCAGCAGCTTGGCCGGCGGGGGCCTCACCACAGATACGCAGTATTTT	CASSLAGGGLTTDTQYF	.	TRBJ2-3	.	17	TRBV5-1
TGTGCCAGCGGAGCTCTGACAGGGCCTCCCTACGAGCAGTACTTC	CASGALTGPPYEQYF	.	TRBJ2-7	TRBD1	15	TRBV6-5
TGTGCCAGCAGCTTGGATCTAGCGGGGGGGCCCTACGAGCAGTACTTC	CASSLDLAGGPYEQYF	.	TRBJ2-7	TRBD2	16	TRBV5-4
TGCGCCAGCAACATTGGGGGGGACAATGAGCAGTTCTTC	CASNIGGDNEQFF	.	TRBJ2-1	TRBD2	13	TRBV5-1
TGTGCCAGCAGCTTAGGAAGGGACAGGGTGGGGAATGAGCAGTTCTTC	CASSLGRDRVGNEQFF	.	TRBJ2-1	TRBD1	16	TRBV13
TGTGCCAGCAGTGAATCAGGACAGGGCGCTGGGGCCAACGTCCTGACTTTC	CASSESGQGAGANVLTF	.	TRBJ2-6	TRBD1	17	TRBV6-4
TGTGCCAGTGAGAGAGATGCGAGCAATCAGCCCCAGCATTTT	CASERDASNQPQHF	.	TRBJ1-5	.	14	TRBV19
TGTGCCAGCAGTTACGCGATAGCGGGGGTTAGTTACGAGCAGTACTTC	CASSYAIAGVSYEQYF	.	TRBJ2-7	TRBD2	16	TRBV6-6
TGCGCCAGCAGCGGAACCGGGACAGGGGGGACTAATGAAAAACTGTTTTTT	CASSGTGTGGTNEKLFF	.	TRBJ1-4	TRBD1	17	TRBV5-1
TGCGCCAGCAGCCCGGGACAGGGGGTTTCCTACGAGCAGTACTTC	CASSPGQGVSYEQYF	.	TRBJ2-7	TRBD1	15	TRBV4-1
TGTGCCTGGGAAGGAGGCGGCGGATTCTATGGCTACACCTTC	CAWEGGGGFYGYTF	few	TRBJ1-2	.	14	TRBV30
TGTGCCAGCAGCTTGGCCAGGGGCGTCACAGATACGCAGTATTTT	CASSLARGVTDTQYF	.	TRBJ2-3	.	15	TRBV5-4
TGCGCCAGCAGCTTGGTAGGCGGCGGGGACACTGAAGCTTTCTTT	CASSLVGGGDTEAFF	.	TRBJ1-1	.	15	TRBV5-1
TGTGCCAGCAGTCCGGGAGCGTGGGGCAATCAGCCCCAGCATTTT	CASSPGAWGNQPQHF	medium-sized	TRBJ1-5	.	15	TRBV9
TGTGCCAGCAGCCCGGGGGGAGGGAATTCCTACGAGCAGTACTTC	CASSPGGGNSYEQYF	few	TRBJ2-7	TRBD2	15	TRBV4-2
TGTGCCAGCAGTACAGGGGCCACCTACGAGCAGTACTTC	CASSTGATYEQYF	.	TRBJ2-7	TRBD1	13	TRBV6-6
TGTGCCAGCAGCATTGGGGAGGAACCCTTCTATGGCTACACCTTC	CASSIGEEPFYGYTF	.	TRBJ1-2	.	15	TRBV6-5
TGTGCCAGCAGTTTATCGCGGGGGGGGGCAGGGGGCGCTCCTAGCGAGCAGTACTTC	CASSLSRGGAGGAPSEQYF	.	TRBJ2-7	.	19	TRBV27
TGTGCCAGCAGCGATTCCGGGACAGGTAGGAAGGAGCAGTACTTC	CASSDSGTGRKEQYF	.	TRBJ2-7	TRBD1	15	TRBV6-5
TGTGCCAGCAGTATCGGGGGTGCAGGAGAGCAGTTCTTC	CASSIGGAGEQFF	.	TRBJ2-1	.	13	TRBV6-5
TGTGCCATCGATTGGACAGGGGTTCCCTACGAGCAGTACTTC	CAIDWTGVPYEQYF	.	TRBJ2-7	TRBD1	14	TRBV11-2
TGTGCCAGCAGCCACGGACAGGGAACGGGGGGAAACACCATATATTTT	CASSHGQGTGGNTIYF	.	TRBJ1-3	TRBD1	16	TRBV14
TGTGCCAGCAGTGAGGGGGGTGGCAGCCTCAATTCACCCCTCCACTTT	CASSEGGGSLNSPLHF	.	TRBJ1-6	.	16	TRBV6-1
TGTGCCAGTACTGTTGGAGTCTCGAACACTGAAGCTTTCTTT	CASTVGVSNTEAFF	.	TRBJ1-1	.	14	TRBV19
TGTGCCAGCAGCTTAGATTGGAGCTCTGGAAACACCATATATTTT	CASSLDWSSGNTIYF	.	TRBJ1-3	.	15	TRBV11-2
TGTGCCAGCAGTTTCAGCGGGGGGGCTTATGAGCAGTTCTTC	CASSFSGGAYEQFF	.	TRBJ2-1	TRBD2	14	TRBV28